These T cell receptor beta chains were read from a single sample in a study of Ad26.COV2.S vaccination and SARS-CoV-2 variants. Data came from immunoSEQ multiplex PCR; TCRdb stores just in-frame clones and leaves some out. The sample has around 250,000 clones; 87% are singletons. The sample in question was peripheral blood, obtained in a trial of Ad26.COV2.S vaccine versus placebo. The receptors here all came from a person aged 18-60 years who received the Ad26.COV2.S COVID-19 vaccine or a placebo. CDR3s include the opening cysteine and the closing phenylalanine or tryptophan. Fields, in order: D gene, V gene, J gene, clone size, CDR3 DNA, CDR3 protein. The D gene is left open where the match is weak. Clone size is stated in some rows and not others, as once, few, many or a class when expanded.

D: -
V: TRBV4-1
J: TRBJ1-2
size: -
DNA: TGCGCCAGCAGCCGTGGGCCCTATGGCTACACCTTC
CDR3: CASSRGPYGYTF

D: -
V: TRBV6-4
J: TRBJ2-7
size: few
DNA: TGTGCCAGATGGGCGGGGATGAACTACGAGCAGTACTTC
CDR3: CARWAGMNYEQYF

D: TRBD2
V: TRBV7-2
J: TRBJ2-7
size: -
DNA: TGTGCCAGCAGCTCAGCGGGGGGGTACGAGCAGTACTTC
CDR3: CASSSAGGYEQYF

D: -
V: TRBV20-1
J: TRBJ2-4
size: -
DNA: TGCAGTGCTAGTCCGGGACGAAAAAACATTCAGTACTTC
CDR3: CSASPGRKNIQYF

D: -
V: TRBV19
J: TRBJ1-1
size: once
DNA: TGTGCCAGTAGTAAGACCCCGAACACTGAAGCTTTCTTT
CDR3: CASSKTPNTEAFF

D: -
V: TRBV6-5
J: TRBJ2-7
size: once
DNA: TGTGCCAGCGAGGACAGAGCTCAGAACTACGAGCAGTACTTC
CDR3: CASEDRAQNYEQYF

D: -
V: TRBV6-1
J: TRBJ2-5
size: -
DNA: TGTGCCAGCAGTGAAGTTGGGTCTTTGGAGACCCAGTACTTC
CDR3: CASSEVGSLETQYF

D: TRBD1
V: TRBV2
J: TRBJ2-7
size: -
DNA: TGTGCCAGCAGTGGGGTTTCTGGACAGGGTGGAGAGCAGTACTTC
CDR3: CASSGVSGQGGEQYF

D: -
V: TRBV9
J: TRBJ2-7
size: few
DNA: TGTGCCAGCAGCGTAGGTTTGGGTGAGCAGTACTTC
CDR3: CASSVGLGEQYF

D: -
V: TRBV27
J: TRBJ1-1
size: -
DNA: TGTGCCAGCAGTTTAACGGCCGGATACACTGAAGCTTTCTTT
CDR3: CASSLTAGYTEAFF

D: TRBD2
V: TRBV24-1
J: TRBJ2-2
size: -
DNA: TGTGCCACCAGTACTAGCGGCTACACCGGGGAGCTGTTTTTT
CDR3: CATSTSGYTGELFF

D: -
V: TRBV11-2
J: TRBJ1-4
size: -
DNA: TGTGCCAGCAGCTCAGGGGTGTCTGGGGAAAAACTGTTTTTT
CDR3: CASSSGVSGEKLFF

D: TRBD1
V: TRBV18
J: TRBJ2-5
size: -
DNA: TGTGCCAGCGAGCGACAGGGACGGGGCCAAGAGACCCAGTACTTC
CDR3: CASERQGRGQETQYF

D: TRBD1
V: TRBV4-3
J: TRBJ1-4
size: -
DNA: TGCGCCAGCAGCCGGACAGGGGACGGTGAAAAACTGTTTTTT
CDR3: CASSRTGDGEKLFF

D: -
V: TRBV7-8
J: TRBJ1-1
size: -
DNA: TGTGCCAGCAGCAAAGGGAACACTGAAGCTTTCTTT
CDR3: CASSKGNTEAFF

D: -
V: TRBV5-1
J: TRBJ2-3
size: -
DNA: TGCGCCAGCAAGGGGGTGGGGAGCGCAGATACGCAGTATTTT
CDR3: CASKGVGSADTQYF

D: TRBD2
V: TRBV6-2/TRBV6-3
J: TRBJ2-5
size: -
DNA: TGTGCCAGCAGTTCACTAGCGGAAGAGACCCAGTACTTC
CDR3: CASSSLAEETQYF

D: -
V: TRBV10-3
J: TRBJ2-1
size: -
DNA: TGTGCCATCAGTGCCTCGGGGGGCAGTTACAATGAGCAGTTCTTC
CDR3: CAISASGGSYNEQFF

D: TRBD1
V: TRBV15
J: TRBJ1-1
size: -
DNA: TGTGCCACCAGCAGAGATCGGGGGACAGGGAGACCGATAGCTTTCTTT
CDR3: CATSRDRGTGRPIAFF

D: TRBD1
V: TRBV12-3/TRBV12-4
J: TRBJ2-3
size: -
DNA: TGTGCCAGCAGTTTAGGGACAGGAGGTACGCAGTATTTT
CDR3: CASSLGTGGTQYF

D: -
V: TRBV6-5
J: TRBJ1-2
size: -
DNA: TGTGCCAGCGGTCGGGGGACCAGTTGGGGCTACACCTTC
CDR3: CASGRGTSWGYTF

D: TRBD1
V: TRBV7-9
J: TRBJ1-1
size: -
DNA: TGTGCCAGCAGCTTAGAAACAGGGGCGGGTAGAGCTTTCTTT
CDR3: CASSLETGAGRAFF

D: TRBD2
V: TRBV2
J: TRBJ2-1
size: -
DNA: TGTGCCAGTACGGGGTTAGCGGGAGTGAATGAGCAGTTCTTC
CDR3: CASTGLAGVNEQFF

D: -
V: TRBV5-6
J: TRBJ1-1
size: -
DNA: TGTGCCAGCAGCCGACGGGACTTGGTAGCTTTCTTT
CDR3: CASSRRDLVAFF

D: TRBD2
V: TRBV10-3
J: TRBJ2-5
size: -
DNA: TGTGCCATCAGTGGTCTAGCGGGAGGAGAGACCCAGTACTTC
CDR3: CAISGLAGGETQYF

D: -
V: TRBV7-2
J: TRBJ1-6
size: -
DNA: TGTGCCAGCAGCCCTCAGTGGTTTGGGGGTAATTCACCCCTCCACTTT
CDR3: CASSPQWFGGNSPLHF

D: TRBD2
V: TRBV12-5
J: TRBJ2-7
size: -
DNA: TGTGCTAGTGGTTCTCGGACTAGCGGAATATCCTACGAGCAGTACTTC
CDR3: CASGSRTSGISYEQYF

D: TRBD1
V: TRBV5-1
J: TRBJ1-4
size: -
DNA: TGCGCCAGCAGCACCAGGGGGTCAACTAATGAAAAACTGTTTTTT
CDR3: CASSTRGSTNEKLFF

D: TRBD1
V: TRBV5-1
J: TRBJ1-1
size: -
DNA: TGCGCCAGCAGCTTGAGGACAGGTCAGAACACTGAAGCTTTCTTT
CDR3: CASSLRTGQNTEAFF

D: -
V: TRBV20-1
J: TRBJ1-2
size: -
DNA: TGCAGTGCCCCCTCAGGCCCTCGGTACACCTTC
CDR3: CSAPSGPRYTF

D: TRBD1
V: TRBV5-1
J: TRBJ2-1
size: -
DNA: TGCGCCAGCAGCCCCTGGACAGGGGGCAATGAGCAGTTCTTC
CDR3: CASSPWTGGNEQFF

D: -
V: TRBV19
J: TRBJ1-2
size: -
DNA: TGTGCCAGTAGTATAGATCCACAGGGACGGAACTATGGCTACACCTTC
CDR3: CASSIDPQGRNYGYTF

D: TRBD1
V: TRBV27
J: TRBJ1-1
size: once
DNA: TGTGCCAGCAGTTCGGACAGGGCGGGCACTGAAGCTTTCTTT
CDR3: CASSSDRAGTEAFF

D: -
V: TRBV20-1
J: TRBJ1-2
size: -
DNA: TGCAGTGCTAGAGATAACTATGGCTACACCTTC
CDR3: CSARDNYGYTF

D: -
V: TRBV3-1/TRBV3-2
J: TRBJ1-1
size: -
DNA: TGTGCCAGCGGCCTAACTCGCGTCACTGAAGCTTTCTTT
CDR3: CASGLTRVTEAFF

D: -
V: TRBV2
J: TRBJ1-2
size: -
DNA: TGTGCCAGCAGTCCATACCCGGGGGCTAACTATGGCTACACCTTC
CDR3: CASSPYPGANYGYTF